This entry features one TCR beta chain sequence. This CDR3 is built from 14 residues. Trimming pared 3 bases from V and 1 base from J, leaving 10 bases between. CDR1 is SGDLS, CDR2 YYNGEE, per germline. The source of the sample is a study of CD8 T cells in Susac syndrome. RNA totalling about 0.5 to 1 ug underwent reverse transcription with random hexamers. The method of amplification for TCR beta CDR3 was immunoSEQ multiplex PCR, covering 54 Vbeta and 13 Jbeta. TCRdb recomputed calls from the immunoSEQ multiplex PCR reads with MiXCR, one row per CDR3 protein. Here the sample spans 200,000 or so distinct CDR3 sequences, about 95% being singletons. The multiple sclerosis controls were treatment-naive patients with relapsing-remitting disease that was stable or active. TEMRA cells were FACS-enriched, while CD8+ and CD4+ T cells were negatively isolated.

The V call is TRBV9, the J call TRBJ2-5, with no clear D. Sequencing was carried out using CD4+ T cells from PBMCs. The TCR comes from a human donor with multiple sclerosis. The CDR3 bases are TGTGCCAGCAGCGGAGGAAACATCCAAGAGACCCAGTACTTC. It yields the protein CASSGGNIQETQYF.